These T cell receptor beta chains were read from a single sample in a study of CD8 T cells in Susac syndrome. TCRdb recomputed calls from the immunoSEQ multiplex PCR reads with MiXCR, one row per CDR3 protein. The table shows about 440,000 distinct CDR3 sequences, with 85% to 90% occurring only once. The sample comprised CD8+ T cells from PBMCs. Receptor source: a human donor with multiple sclerosis. CDR3s leave out the opening cysteine and the closing phenylalanine or tryptophan. Each record gives: clone size, J gene, D gene, V gene, CDR3 protein. A D gene is named only where the DNA matches it firmly. Only some rows state a clone size, as once, few, many or a class for expanded clones.

clone_size: .
j_call: TRBJ2-1
d_call: TRBD2
v_call: TRBV27
cdr3_aa: ASISVTSHEQF

clone_size: .
j_call: TRBJ2-3
d_call: .
v_call: TRBV12-2
cdr3_aa: ASRLADLPSPLVRTDTQY

clone_size: .
j_call: TRBJ2-7
d_call: TRBD1
v_call: TRBV4-1
cdr3_aa: ASSQAHPGQGAIDSYEQY

clone_size: .
j_call: TRBJ2-1
d_call: TRBD1
v_call: TRBV4-1
cdr3_aa: ASSGLGGGEQF

clone_size: .
j_call: TRBJ2-1
d_call: TRBD2
v_call: TRBV10-2
cdr3_aa: ASSPGRGGDNEQF

clone_size: once
j_call: TRBJ2-3
d_call: TRBD2
v_call: TRBV2
cdr3_aa: ASSTSGSGDTQY

clone_size: .
j_call: TRBJ2-7
d_call: TRBD2
v_call: TRBV6-1
cdr3_aa: ASKDRAGASYEQY

clone_size: .
j_call: TRBJ2-7
d_call: .
v_call: TRBV19
cdr3_aa: ASRPEGVPEQY

clone_size: .
j_call: TRBJ2-1
d_call: .
v_call: TRBV12-3/TRBV12-4
cdr3_aa: ASSYPSYNEQF

clone_size: .
j_call: TRBJ1-5
d_call: TRBD1
v_call: TRBV7-6
cdr3_aa: ASSLAPTGDKQPQH

clone_size: .
j_call: TRBJ1-4
d_call: TRBD1
v_call: TRBV7-9
cdr3_aa: ASSLAHRDRGVNEKLF

clone_size: .
j_call: TRBJ2-1
d_call: .
v_call: TRBV6-1
cdr3_aa: ASTPSGTSYYNEQF

clone_size: .
j_call: TRBJ1-2
d_call: TRBD1
v_call: TRBV6-5
cdr3_aa: ASSSSDRGLYGYT

clone_size: .
j_call: TRBJ2-2
d_call: TRBD1
v_call: TRBV5-1
cdr3_aa: ASSLVGQGGVGELF

clone_size: .
j_call: TRBJ1-1
d_call: .
v_call: TRBV7-9
cdr3_aa: ASSDNRVRRTAEAF

clone_size: .
j_call: TRBJ2-7
d_call: .
v_call: TRBV7-9
cdr3_aa: ASSPPWGRSYEQY

clone_size: once
j_call: TRBJ2-7
d_call: .
v_call: TRBV14
cdr3_aa: ASSPRADYEQY

clone_size: .
j_call: TRBJ2-7
d_call: .
v_call: TRBV10-3
cdr3_aa: AISVEPSPSHEQY

clone_size: once
j_call: TRBJ2-7
d_call: TRBD2
v_call: TRBV27
cdr3_aa: ASSLFGLAGAYEQY

clone_size: .
j_call: TRBJ1-6
d_call: TRBD1
v_call: TRBV7-9
cdr3_aa: ASSPTVGQDISYNSPLH

clone_size: once
j_call: TRBJ2-3
d_call: TRBD2
v_call: TRBV6-5
cdr3_aa: ASSYSTKGLAAQTSTDTQY

clone_size: .
j_call: TRBJ2-1
d_call: .
v_call: TRBV28
cdr3_aa: ASQRRDGSSYNEQF

clone_size: .
j_call: TRBJ2-1
d_call: TRBD2
v_call: TRBV20-1
cdr3_aa: SARRRGDNEQF

clone_size: .
j_call: TRBJ1-2
d_call: .
v_call: TRBV12-3/TRBV12-4
cdr3_aa: ASSLESRPVDT

clone_size: .
j_call: TRBJ2-7
d_call: .
v_call: TRBV6-2/TRBV6-3
cdr3_aa: ASSYSTRREQY

clone_size: .
j_call: TRBJ2-5
d_call: .
v_call: TRBV12-3/TRBV12-4
cdr3_aa: ASRRSEVVSDSSGTQY

clone_size: .
j_call: TRBJ2-1
d_call: TRBD1
v_call: TRBV19
cdr3_aa: ASSATGTGSDEQF

clone_size: .
j_call: TRBJ2-1
d_call: TRBD2
v_call: TRBV25-1
cdr3_aa: ASSEGLAGGYEQF

clone_size: few
j_call: TRBJ2-5
d_call: TRBD1
v_call: TRBV6-1
cdr3_aa: ASSETGPYQETQY

clone_size: .
j_call: TRBJ1-2
d_call: TRBD1
v_call: TRBV5-8
cdr3_aa: ASSPDRAGYT

clone_size: once
j_call: TRBJ2-7
d_call: .
v_call: TRBV29-1
cdr3_aa: SVEANFSSYEQY

clone_size: .
j_call: TRBJ1-2
d_call: .
v_call: TRBV6-5
cdr3_aa: ASSYRDAFDGYT

clone_size: once
j_call: TRBJ1-2
d_call: TRBD1
v_call: TRBV2
cdr3_aa: ASSEGQNYGYT

clone_size: .
j_call: TRBJ2-2
d_call: .
v_call: TRBV20-1
cdr3_aa: SASSGDTGELF

clone_size: .
j_call: TRBJ2-7
d_call: TRBD1
v_call: TRBV19
cdr3_aa: ATTGGGEQY

clone_size: .
j_call: TRBJ1-1
d_call: .
v_call: TRBV6-5
cdr3_aa: ASGYSNSPGSTEAF

clone_size: .
j_call: TRBJ1-5
d_call: .
v_call: TRBV4-1
cdr3_aa: ASSQDLRGNQPQH

clone_size: .
j_call: TRBJ2-7
d_call: .
v_call: TRBV27
cdr3_aa: ASSLFGRGTGEQY

clone_size: .
j_call: TRBJ1-5
d_call: .
v_call: TRBV5-6
cdr3_aa: ASSLGGLGQPQH

clone_size: .
j_call: TRBJ2-7
d_call: .
v_call: TRBV30
cdr3_aa: AWSVGGDYEQY

clone_size: .
j_call: TRBJ2-7
d_call: TRBD1
v_call: TRBV11-2
cdr3_aa: ASSGYSWTGSVYEQY

clone_size: .
j_call: TRBJ2-1
d_call: .
v_call: TRBV6-1
cdr3_aa: ASRKRPASYNEQF

clone_size: few
j_call: TRBJ2-1
d_call: .
v_call: TRBV7-8
cdr3_aa: ASSLALLNEQF

clone_size: .
j_call: TRBJ2-1
d_call: .
v_call: TRBV27
cdr3_aa: ASSGWAGEF

clone_size: .
j_call: TRBJ2-7
d_call: .
v_call: TRBV18
cdr3_aa: ASSPPERSTYEQY

clone_size: .
j_call: TRBJ2-1
d_call: TRBD2
v_call: TRBV28
cdr3_aa: ASSSGTSGGAYNEQF

clone_size: once
j_call: TRBJ2-2
d_call: .
v_call: TRBV5-4
cdr3_aa: ASSLGGLGLTNTGELF

clone_size: .
j_call: TRBJ1-1
d_call: TRBD1
v_call: TRBV6-5
cdr3_aa: ASSDREDTEAF

clone_size: .
j_call: TRBJ2-7
d_call: TRBD1
v_call: TRBV29-1
cdr3_aa: SATGGSSYEQY

clone_size: few
j_call: TRBJ2-7
d_call: .
v_call: TRBV6-2/TRBV6-3
cdr3_aa: ASSYGVRYEQY